A single sample gave rise to the 32 T cell receptor beta chains below, sequenced in a study of monozygotic twins with inflammatory bowel disease. TCRdb reprocessed the 5' RACE reads; each CDR3 protein has one entry and no DNA is given. Seen in this sample are 300,000 to 350,000 distinct CDR3 sequences; the ten most common clones hold around 2%. The sequenced sample was blood. The receptor source for this set is a human donor with ulcerative colitis or Crohn's disease, or a healthy co-twin of an affected twin (not recorded which).

The CDR3 sequence: CATSRDMADNSPLHF. This chain joins TRBV15 and TRBJ1-6. This CDR3 spans 15 amino acids. CDR1 and CDR2 from the germline V gene are LNHNV and YYDKDF (reference sequence).

The chain carries TRBV27 and TRBJ2-7; TCRdb's assignment of TRBD1 cannot be checked, as there is no DNA. Germline CDR1 MNHEY, CDR2 SMNVEV (reference sequence). CDR3 size: 16 residues. The CDR3: CASSPRPGQETYEQYF.

J is TRBJ2-4 and V is TRBV6-1; TCRdb names TRBD2, which stays unverified in the absence of DNA. CDR1 is MNHNS and CDR2 is SASEGT in the germline V gene. The CDR3 is made up of 20 amino acids. CDR3 amino acids: CASSELPGLAGAEAKNIQYF.

The V and J genes are TRBV12-3 or TRBV12-4 and TRBJ2-1; TCRdb's D call, TRBD1, is unchecked because there is no DNA. The CDR3 consists of 14 residues. The CDR3 reads CASSFRETYNEQFF.

The chain recombines TRBV6-5 with TRBJ2-5; TCRdb gives TRBD1 as the D gene, but with no DNA this cannot be confirmed. Germline CDR1 reads MNHEY; CDR2 reads SVGAGI. The CDR3 is made up of 13 amino acids. This CDR3 reads CASSWGTGGTQYF.

V is TRBV4-2 and J is TRBJ2-1; the TCRdb D gene call, TRBD2, has no DNA to confirm it. The CDR3 runs 16 residues. In germline, CDR1 is LGHNA, CDR2 YNFKEQ. CDR3 loop: CASSQELGGNLREQFF.

This chain joins TRBV12-3 or TRBV12-4 and TRBJ2-5; TCRdb gives TRBD1 as the D gene, but with no DNA this cannot be confirmed. This CDR3 contains 13 residues. This CDR3 reads CASSPPGWETQYF.

The chain couples TRBV20-1 to TRBJ1-1; the TRBD1 assignment by TCRdb is unverifiable without DNA. The CDR3 spans 14 residues. The germline gives CDR1 DFQATT, CDR2 SNEGSKA (reference sequence). This CDR3 is CSAATGHLNTEAFF.

The rearrangement joins TRBV29-1 to TRBJ2-3; TCRdb calls TRBD2, which cannot be checked without DNA. CDR1 SQVTM and CDR2 ANQGSEA come from the germline V gene. CDR3 length: 14 amino acids. CDR3 region: CSVRTSTRTDTQYF.

This rearrangement joins TRBV5-1 to TRBJ2-1; there is no DNA to check the TCRdb D call of TRBD1. There are 14 residues in the CDR3. Germline V gene data show CDR1 as SGHRS and CDR2 as YFSETQ. CDR3 in amino acids: CASSLTGYDNEQFF.

The chain recombines TRBV5-1 with TRBJ1-5. The CDR3 contains 14 residues. Germline CDR1 is SGHRS and CDR2 is YFSETQ. The CDR3 here is CASSPEGSNQPQHF.

The chain joins TRBV15 to TRBJ2-3; the D gene TCRdb calls, TRBD2, cannot be checked with no DNA. The CDR3 spans 16 residues. CDR1 LNHNV and CDR2 YYDKDF come from the germline V gene (reference sequence). CDR3 region: CATSRSGTRATDTQYF.

The chain joins TRBV6-1 to TRBJ1-5; the D gene TCRdb calls, TRBD1, cannot be checked with no DNA. The CDR3 spans 13 residues. CDR1 and CDR2 from the germline V gene are MNHNS and SASEGT. The CDR3 reads CASSELQGQPQHF.

This chain uses TRBV12-3 or TRBV12-4 with TRBJ2-2; TCRdb proposes TRBD1, but this gene call is untestable without DNA. CDR3 length: 18 residues. The CDR3 protein is CASRILGQGLPDTGELFF.

The gene calls are TRBV12-3 or TRBV12-4 and TRBJ1-4; there is no DNA to check the TCRdb D call of TRBD1. CDR3 length: 16 residues. This chain's CDR3 is CASSLGDRRGNEKLFF.

The CDR3: CASSHTGEYEQYF. The J gene is TRBJ2-7, the V gene TRBV27. Germline CDR1 MNHEY, CDR2 SMNVEV (reference sequence). This CDR3 contains 13 residues.

The V gene is TRBV12-3 or TRBV12-4, the J gene TRBJ2-5; TCRdb reports TRBD2, a call that lacks DNA to check it against. The CDR3 has 13 residues. The CDR3 here is CASREGGSETQYF.

The chain's CDR3 is CASSSRQGRFGNTIYF. The chain couples TRBV7-2 to TRBJ1-3; TCRdb's D gene call, TRBD1, goes unchecked for lack of DNA. The CDR3 is 16 amino acids. The germline gives CDR1 SGHTA, CDR2 FQGNSA.

The chain couples TRBV20-1 to TRBJ2-4. The CDR3 spans 15 residues. CDR1 is DFQATT and CDR2 is SNEGSKA in the germline V gene (reference sequence). The CDR3: CSARASQLAKNIQYF.

CDR3 in amino acids: CSGSGRAEPYEFF. The V gene is TRBV20-1, the J gene TRBJ2-1; no DNA is available, so the TRBD2 call from TCRdb remains unchecked. Germline V CDR1 and CDR2: DFQATT, SNEGSKA (reference sequence). CDR3 size: 13 residues.

The gene calls are TRBV29-1 and TRBJ2-2; TCRdb indicates TRBD1, and absent DNA this call remains unverified. CDR3 length: 15 amino acids. Germline V lookup: CDR1 SQVTM, CDR2 ANQGSEA. The CDR3 loop reads CSVVGGRTDTGELFF.

V usage is TRBV4-1 and J usage is TRBJ2-7; lacking DNA, the TRBD1 call made by TCRdb goes unchecked. From germline, CDR1 is MGHRA and CDR2 YSYEKL. The CDR3 sequence is 16 residues long. The chain's CDR3 is CASSQALLPPSYEQYF.

V gene TRBV20-1 combines with J gene TRBJ1-2. The CDR3 contains 14 residues. Germline-derived CDR1 and CDR2 are DFQATT and SNEGSKA (reference sequence). The CDR3 sequence: CSARVGMGSYGYTF.

This chain uses TRBV2 with TRBJ2-3; TCRdb lists TRBD2, though no DNA is available to test this call. The CDR3 length is 16 residues. From germline, CDR1 is SNHLY and CDR2 FYNNEI. The CDR3 here is CASGEVRLAGQYTQYF.

This chain links TRBV19 with TRBJ1-5; checking the TCRdb D call of TRBD1 is not possible without DNA. Germline CDR1 and CDR2: LNHDA and SQIVND (reference sequence). The CDR3 runs 16 residues. The CDR3 reads CASSMGTTASNQPQHF.

The chain links TRBV4-1 to TRBJ1-2; TCRdb calls TRBD1, which cannot be checked without DNA. The V gene's germline CDR1 is MGHRA and CDR2 YSYEKL. The CDR3 is 15 amino acids. CDR3 sequence reads: CASSASQGGVYGYTF.

J is TRBJ2-3 and V is TRBV10-3; the D gene TCRdb calls, TRBD1, cannot be checked with no DNA. This CDR3 spans 16 amino acids. Germline loops: CDR1 ENHRY, CDR2 SYGVKD. The CDR3 sequence is CAISDTGTGSPDTQYF.

The chain combines TRBV30 with TRBJ2-1. The CDR3 spans 15 residues. Germline assignment: CDR1 GTSNPN and CDR2 SVGIG (reference sequence). The CDR3 reads CAWRGSESPYNEQFF.

The chain carries TRBV12-3 or TRBV12-4 and TRBJ1-5. There are 13 residues in the CDR3. The CDR3 reads CASSYVGSQPQHF.

This rearrangement joins TRBV29-1 to TRBJ2-2. The CDR3 runs to 17 residues. Germline CDR1 is SQVTM and CDR2 is ANQGSEA. CDR3 sequence: CSVEDPNRQSGSGELFF.

The chain joins TRBV9 to TRBJ2-1; the TCRdb call, TRBD1, lacks DNA for checking. Germline V gene lookup returns CDR1 SGDLS and CDR2 YYNGEE. The CDR3 is 15 amino acids. The CDR3 region is CASSSSGTGSGKQFF.

The V call is TRBV28, the J call TRBJ2-7; TCRdb indicates TRBD1, and absent DNA this call remains unverified. The CDR3 is made up of 14 amino acids. Germline CDR1 is MDHEN and CDR2 is SYDVKM. The CDR3 loop reads CASSYQPRGSEQYF.